Listed below are T cell receptor beta chains from one sample, sequenced in a study of T cell responses to AZD1222 COVID-19 vaccine. Clones were read by immunoSEQ multiplex PCR, and TCRdb kept only the in-frame ones, dropping some. The sample lists over 110,000 clones; under 95% were seen once. The sequencing here drew on peripheral blood, taken on day 0 of AZD1222 vaccination. The receptors come from an adult in good health. CDR3s include the opening cysteine and the closing phenylalanine or tryptophan. D genes are given only for firm matches. Size is omitted from some rows. Given values are once, few, many or a class for expanded clones.

V gene	J gene	clone size	D gene	CDR3 DNA	CDR3 protein
TRBV5-4	TRBJ1-1	once	NA	TGTGCCAGCACCACAGGACTGAACACTGAAGCTTTCTTT	CASTTGLNTEAFF
TRBV4-3	TRBJ1-6	NA	TRBD1	TGCGCCAGCAGCCCCCACCGGGACAGGGGCATCGTGGATTTGGGTTCACCCCTCCACTTT	CASSPHRDRGIVDLGSPLHF
TRBV11-3	TRBJ1-2	NA	NA	TGTGCCAGCCCTGCGAGTCCCCATGGCTACACCTTC	CASPASPHGYTF
TRBV6-5	TRBJ2-3	NA	TRBD1	TGTGCCAGCAGCCAGGGGACAGGCGTAGATACGCAGTATTTT	CASSQGTGVDTQYF
TRBV4-3	TRBJ2-3	NA	TRBD2	TGCGCCAGCAGCCAAGACAGACTAGCGGGGCAGGAGTATTTT	CASSQDRLAGQEYF
TRBV29-1	TRBJ1-2	NA	TRBD1	TGCAGCGTTGATGAATTGGAGGGGGCGTACTATGGCTACACCTTC	CSVDELEGAYYGYTF
TRBV11-2	TRBJ1-2	NA	NA	TGTGCCAGCAGCCGAGTGGGGGGCCCTAACTATGGCTACACCTTC	CASSRVGGPNYGYTF
TRBV6-5	TRBJ1-2	NA	NA	TGTGCCAGCAGCGATGACAGCACCCCAAGAAATGGCTACACCTTC	CASSDDSTPRNGYTF
TRBV9	TRBJ1-6	NA	NA	TGTGCCAGCAGCCCATCAGGGGTTTATAATTCACCCCTCCACTTT	CASSPSGVYNSPLHF
TRBV7-9	TRBJ2-3	NA	TRBD2	TGTGCCAGCGAGGGGCGAGGGACTAGCGGGCGGGCAGATACGCAGTATTTT	CASEGRGTSGRADTQYF
TRBV4-3	TRBJ1-6	NA	NA	TGCGCCAGCAGCCAAAGCATGAGTCGGGTTGCCCAGAATTCACCCCTCCACTTT	CASSQSMSRVAQNSPLHF
TRBV7-8	TRBJ1-2	once	NA	TGTGCCAGCAGCTTAGCGGGGGGCAGGGGCGGCTACACCTTC	CASSLAGGRGGYTF
TRBV27	TRBJ2-2	NA	NA	TGTGCCAGCAGTTTATATGGGGGAGCCGGGGAGCTGTTTTTT	CASSLYGGAGELFF
TRBV2	TRBJ2-3	NA	NA	TGTGCCAGCAGGGGGAACACTCCAGGGAATACGCAGTATTTT	CASRGNTPGNTQYF
TRBV18	TRBJ1-3	once	NA	TGTGCCAGCTATAGGGACCAGGCTGGAAACACCATATATTTT	CASYRDQAGNTIYF